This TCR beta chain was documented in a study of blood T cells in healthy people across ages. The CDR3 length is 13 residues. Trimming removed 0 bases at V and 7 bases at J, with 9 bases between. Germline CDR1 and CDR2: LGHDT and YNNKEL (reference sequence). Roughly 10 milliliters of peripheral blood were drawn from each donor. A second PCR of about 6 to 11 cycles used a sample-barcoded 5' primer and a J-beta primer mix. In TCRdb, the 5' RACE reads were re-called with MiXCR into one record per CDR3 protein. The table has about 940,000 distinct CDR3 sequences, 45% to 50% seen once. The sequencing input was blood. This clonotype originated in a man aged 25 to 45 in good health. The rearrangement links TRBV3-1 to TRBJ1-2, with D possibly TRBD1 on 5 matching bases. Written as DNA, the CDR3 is TGTGCCAGCAGCCAAGAAGTAGGGGCTGGCTACACCTTC. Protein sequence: CASSQEVGAGYTF. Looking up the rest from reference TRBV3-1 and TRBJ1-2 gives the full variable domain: DTAVSQTPKYLVTQMGNDKSIKCEQNLGHDTMYWYKQDSKKFLKIMFSYNNKELIINETVPNRFSPKSPDKAHLNLHINSLELGDSAVYFCASSQEVGAGYTFGSGTRLTVV.